This T cell receptor beta chain was found in a study of CD8 T cells in Susac syndrome. RNA amounts of roughly 0.5 to 1 ug underwent reverse transcription with random hexamers. immunoSEQ multiplex PCR amplified TCR beta CDR3 across 54 Vbeta, 13 Jbeta. TCRdb recomputed calls from the immunoSEQ multiplex PCR reads with MiXCR, one row per CDR3 protein. The sample contains about 130,000 distinct CDR3 sequences, around 91% of which appear only once. V was pared by 7 bases and J by 3 bases, with 6 bases between. Germline V gene lookup returns CDR1 SEHNR and CDR2 FQNEAQ (reference sequence). There are 12 residues in the CDR3. Sequencing of TCR beta drew on CD8+ and CD4+ T cells from blood. CD8+ and CD4+ T cells were negatively isolated; TEMRA cells were FACS-enriched.

The sample comprised CD8+ T cells from PBMCs. The chain has TRBV7-9 and TRBJ2-2; D gene uncertain. The TCR was taken from a human donor with multiple sclerosis. This chain's CDR3 is CASIVDTGELFF. CDR3 nucleotide sequence: TGTGCCAGCATCGTAGACACCGGGGAGCTGTTTTTT.